This TCR beta chain stems from a study of T-cell reconstitution after alpha-beta-depleted transplantation in children. V was cut by 5 bases and J by 0 bases, with 20 bases left in between. CDR3 length equals 18 residues. Germline lookup yields CDR1 SGHAT and CDR2 FQNNGV. This clonotype showed up just once. Unique molecular identifiers were built into the TCRbeta library. In TCRdb, the PCR reads were re-called with MiXCR into one record per CDR3 protein. The sample gives a few hundred thousand distinct CDR3 sequences, 8.5% to 10% of which show up once; roughly 6.2% is in the top ten. This rearrangement joins TRBV11-2 to TRBJ1-3, with D hard to call. The source of this sequence is a human donor who donated a stem cell graft to a child with acute lymphoblastic leukemia. The specimen comprised PBMCs from the stem cell graft donor, sampled from the stem cell graft. The CDR3 region is CASSRPDGRLISGNTIYF. The CDR3 DNA follows: TGTGCCAGCAGCCGGCCGGATGGGCGCCTGATCTCTGGAAACACCATATATTTT.